Sequencing of this T cell receptor (beta chain) was carried out in a study of OX40 agonist ivuxolimab in advanced cancers. For the study at large: Partial responses were recorded for three patients, including one with hepatocellular carcinoma and two with cutaneous melanoma.

The CDR3 spans 13 residues. Germline-derived CDR1 and CDR2 are SGHTA and FQGNSA. The V gene lost 1 base and the J gene lost 7 bases, with 11 bases spanning the gap. Autoimmune disease history or systemic immunosuppression meant exclusion. Profiled with immunoSEQ multiplex PCR; TCRdb holds only in-frame clones, not every one. Of about 26,000 clones detected, roughly 90% appear once; the ten largest clones hold 15% to 20%. Remarks on this clone: Its antigen is as yet unknown.

General study results and limits: Within 6 weeks, CD4+ and CD8+ blood T cells expanded clonally at 0.1 to 3.0 mg/kg. The study found that CD8+ T cells averaged more expanded clones than CD4+.

Sequencing was performed on CD4+ or CD8+ T cells sorted from blood, taken in a trial of the OX40 agonist ivuxolimab. This TCR came from an adult with an advanced solid tumor such as melanoma, head and neck, liver or kidney cancer. The genes are TRBV7-2 and TRBJ2-7; D gene uncertain. CDR3 nucleotide sequence: TGTGCCAGCAGCTTAGAGAGTTTAAGAGAGCAGTACTTC. Protein: CASSLESLREQYF.